This record concerns one T cell receptor (beta chain) sequence. Russia was home to the donors, healthy Caucasian individuals aged roughly 6 to 90. Through a sample-barcoded 5' primer and a J-beta primer mix, a second PCR was run for roughly 7 to 11 cycles. Each CDR3 protein gets one entry after TCRdb re-called the 5' RACE reads with MiXCR. The sample carries under 950,000 distinct CDR3 sequences, 22% recorded once. This sample stems from a study of blood T cells in healthy people across ages. Per germline, CDR1 KGHDR and CDR2 SFDVKD. The CDR3 runs 13 residues. Trimming left V 4 bases short and J 8 bases short, with 11 bases between.

Sequenced input: blood. This sequence originates from a man aged 65-85 years in good health. The rearrangement uses TRBV24-1 and TRBJ2-1; D is uncertain. The CDR3 region is CATSETPSHEQFF. As DNA, the CDR3 is TGTGCCACCAGTGAGACTCCTTCGCATGAGCAGTTCTTC.